The 21 T cell receptor beta chains listed next were all sequenced from one sample in a study of shared clonotypes between healthy human individuals. Produced via immunoSEQ multiplex PCR; TCRdb's table is partial and in-frame only. Altogether about 2.4 million clones are present, 93% being singletons, with the ten largest covering more than 0.35%. Specimen: naive CD4+ T cells from PBMCs. Subset: CD45RA+ positively selected. The source of these receptors is a man aged 18 to 29 in good health. Some clones in this sample may be carry-over from other donors' samples.

The J gene is TRBJ2-7, the V gene TRBV6-4; maybe TRBD2 (6 bases). The V gene lost 0 bases and the J gene lost 2 bases, with 17 bases spanning the gap. Germline V CDR1 and CDR2: MRHNA, SNTAGT. The CDR3 loop spans 17 amino acids. The CDR3, as DNA: TGTGCCAGCAGTGACTCGAGGCTCCTAGCGAGAACCTACGAGCAGTACTTC. As protein: CASSDSRLLARTYEQYF.

The rearrangement joins TRBV29-1 to TRBJ2-5; a possible D gene is TRBD2 (5 bases). The CDR3 extends over 11 amino acids. The germline CDR1 and CDR2 sequences are SQVTM and ANQGSEA. V lost 7 bases to trimming and J lost 4 bases, with 10 bases between them. CDR3 nucleotides: TGCAGCGGGGGAGCGGCAGAGACCCAGTACTTC. Its protein product is CSGGAAETQYF.

The rearrangement uses TRBV7-8 and TRBJ1-4; D may be TRBD1 (5 bases). The germline V and J ends were trimmed by 6 bases and 4 bases, with 15 bases remaining between them. Germline assignment: CDR1 SGHVS and CDR2 FQNEAQ. There are 15 residues in the CDR3. The CDR3 DNA reads TGTGCCAGCAGACCGCCCGGGGCCCTTAATGAAAAACTGTTTTTT. Translation gives CASRPPGALNEKLFF.

The J gene is TRBJ2-5, the V gene TRBV4-1; the D is unclear. There are 13 residues in the CDR3. The V gene's germline CDR1 is MGHRA and CDR2 YSYEKL. V lost 4 bases and J 11 bases, leaving 17 bases between the germline ends. Written as DNA, the CDR3 is TGCGCCAGCAGCCCCGGACCCTTTGACCCACAGTACTTC. It is translated as CASSPGPFDPQYF.

CDR3 coding DNA: TGTGCCAGCAGCAAAAGTTCTAACACCCTCACTGAAGCTTTCTTT. Its translation is CASSKSSNTLTEAFF. The chain is built from TRBV5-6 and TRBJ1-1; unclear D gene. The CDR3 covers 15 residues. Germline V gene sequence: CDR1 SGHDT, CDR2 YYEEEE. V was pared by 4 bases and J by 4 bases, with 17 bases between.

This clone has just a few counts. The chain couples TRBV2 to TRBJ2-7; 7 bases are a match to TRBD1. The V and J ends lost 5 bases and 6 bases, in that order; junction bases with no gene match: 4. This CDR3 spans 12 amino acids. The germline CDR1 and CDR2 sequences are SNHLY and FYNNEI. The CDR3 DNA is TGTGCCAGCAGTCAACAGGGGACCGAGCAGTACTTC. Its protein product is CASSQQGTEQYF.

This rearrangement joins TRBV28 to TRBJ1-2; D is perhaps TRBD1 (5 bases). CDR1 MDHEN and CDR2 SYDVKM come from the germline V gene. CDR3 length equals 16 residues. Trimming took 2 bases from V and 0 from J, leaving 13 bases between them. CDR3 sequence (DNA): TGTGCCAGCAGTTTACCCCGCGGGGCGGCTAACTATGGCTACACCTTC. It specifies CASSLPRGAANYGYTF.

Comment on this clone: Different DNA sequences within this sample yield the same CDR3. V gene TRBV5-1 combines with J gene TRBJ2-1; 7 bases fit TRBD2. The germline CDR1 and CDR2 sequences are SGHRS and YFSETQ. V lost 0 bases, J lost 5 bases, and 2 bases stayed unmatched. This CDR3 comprises 14 residues. The CDR3 DNA sequence: TGCGCCAGCAGCTTGGGCGGGGGTGACAATGAGCAGTTCTTC. The encoded protein is CASSLGGGDNEQFF.

The rearrangement links TRBV5-1 to TRBJ2-3, with 10 bases that match TRBD2. CDR3 length: 14 amino acids. Germline V gene lookup returns CDR1 SGHRS and CDR2 YFSETQ. After removal of 9 bases from V and 2 bases from J, the junction contained 6 bases not matched to a gene. This CDR3 is CATSSGSYTDTQYF. The CDR3, as DNA: TGCGCCACCTCTAGCGGGAGCTACACAGATACGCAGTATTTT.

This chain links TRBV28 with TRBJ1-1; 7 bases agree with TRBD1. The junction had 3 bases not matched to a gene; V was cut back by 3 bases and J by 5 bases. The CDR3 is 13 amino acids. Germline V lookup: CDR1 MDHEN, CDR2 SYDVKM. CDR3 region: CASSLQGVTEAFF. In nucleotides, the CDR3 is TGTGCCAGCAGTTTGCAGGGGGTTACTGAAGCTTTCTTT.

The chain links TRBV5-1 to TRBJ1-1; D ambiguous. Germline V gives CDR1 SGHRS, CDR2 YFSETQ. The V end lost 2 bases, the J end lost 1 base, and 9 bases lay between the germline ends. The CDR3 sequence is 14 residues long. CDR3: CASSFAVENTEAFF. Here the CDR3 DNA reads TGCGCCAGCAGCTTCGCAGTTGAGAACACTGAAGCTTTCTTT. Based on the CDR3 plus reference TRBV5-1 and TRBJ1-1, the full variable domain is KAGVTQTPRYLIKTRGQQVTLSCSPISGHRSVSWYQQTPGQGLQFLFEYFSETQRNKGNFPGRFSGRQFSNSRSEMNVSTLELGDSALYLCASSFAVENTEAFFGQGTRLTVV.

Concerning this clone itself: Other DNA sequences from this sample encode an identical CDR3 as well. V and J are TRBV29-1 and TRBJ2-3; no clear D. The CDR3 is 10 residues long. The V gene lost 4 bases and the J gene lost 6 bases, with 5 bases spanning the gap. Looked up from germline, CDR1 is SQVTM and CDR2 is ANQGSEA. In nucleotides, the CDR3 is TGCAGCGTTGCAGTCGATACGCAGTATTTT. Encoded protein: CSVAVDTQYF.

The chain couples TRBV18 to TRBJ2-7; TRBD2 matches at 14 bases. The V and J ends lost 5 bases and 5 bases, in that order; junction bases with no gene match: 5. Germline V CDR1 and CDR2: KGHSH, LQKENI. The CDR3 has 15 residues. The DNA of the CDR3 is TGTGCCAGCTCATCACAGGGACTAGCGGGAGACGAGCAGTACTTC. This translates into CASSSQGLAGDEQYF. Variable domain in full (rest from reference TRBV18 and TRBJ2-7): NAGVMQNPRHLVRRRGQEARLRCSPMKGHSHVYWYRQLPEEGLKFMVYLQKENIIDESGMPKERFSAEFPKEGPSILRIQQVVRGDSAAYFCASSSQGLAGDEQYFGPGTRLTVT.

The chain uses TRBV9 and TRBJ2-2; 12 bases agree with TRBD1. With 3 bases clipped from V and 4 bases from J, the junction kept 7 bases outside the gene matches. Germline CDR1 is SGDLS and CDR2 is YYNGEE. The CDR3 is 17 residues long. The CDR3 DNA is TGTGCCAGCAGCGCCCCGGGACAGGGGGCTGGCACCGGGGAGCTGTTTTTT. Translating it yields CASSAPGQGAGTGELFF.

V is TRBV18 and J is TRBJ2-3, with no clear D. The CDR3 totals 13 residues. Germline V gene sequence: CDR1 KGHSH, CDR2 LQKENI. Trimming stripped 1 base from V and 4 bases from J, with 6 bases between. CDR3 protein: CASSPRSPDTQYF. The CDR3 bases are TGTGCCAGCTCACCACGTTCCCCAGATACGCAGTATTTT. Using reference TRBV18 and TRBJ2-3 for the parts outside the CDR3, the full variable domain is NAGVMQNPRHLVRRRGQEARLRCSPMKGHSHVYWYRQLPEEGLKFMVYLQKENIIDESGMPKERFSAEFPKEGPSILRIQQVVRGDSAAYFCASSPRSPDTQYFGPGTRLTVL.

This clone was counted a single time. This chain uses TRBV7-8 with TRBJ2-2; D remains unclear. Germline CDR1 reads SGHVS; CDR2 reads FQNEAQ. Deletions cut 2 bases from V and 2 bases from J, with 6 bases between. The CDR3 covers 14 residues. Written as DNA, the CDR3 is TGTGCCAGCAGCTTACACCTAAACACCGGGGAGCTGTTTTTT. The encoded protein is CASSLHLNTGELFF.

This rearrangement joins TRBV27 to TRBJ2-5, with 10 bases fitting TRBD1. This CDR3 is 17 amino acids long. Germline CDR1 is MNHEY and CDR2 is SMNVEV (reference sequence). With 6 bases clipped from V and 4 bases from J, the junction kept 14 bases outside the gene matches. In DNA form, the CDR3 reads TGTGCCAGCAGCAAGAGACCAGGACAGGGGGTCACAGAGACCCAGTACTTC. It is translated as CASSKRPGQGVTETQYF.

CDR3 in DNA: TGTGCCAGCACAAGAAGGGTGGCGGGAGGGCTTTATGTCTCCTACAATGAGCAGTTCTTC. It yields the protein CASTRRVAGGLYVSYNEQFF. The chain employs TRBV27 and TRBJ2-1; 9 bases fit TRBD2. The V segment lost 7 bases and the J segment 0 bases; nucleotides outside the gene matches: 19. The CDR3 is 20 amino acids. Germline CDR1 reads MNHEY; CDR2 reads SMNVEV (reference sequence).

The CDR3 nucleotides read TGTGCCAGCAGTTTGATGCAGGGGGCGCAGAATGGCTACACCTTC. It specifies CASSLMQGAQNGYTF. The chain joins TRBV28 to TRBJ1-2; 8 bases align to TRBD1. The CDR3 has 15 amino acids. CDR1 is MDHEN and CDR2 is SYDVKM in the germline V gene. J lost 6 bases, V lost 3 bases, and 9 bases had no gene match.

Comments on this clone: Other DNA sequences in the sample encode the same CDR3. The chain is built from TRBV29-1 and TRBJ1-3; D gene uncertain. The germline V and J ends were trimmed by 4 bases and 0 bases, with 7 bases remaining between them. The CDR3 loop spans 13 amino acids. The germline CDR1 and CDR2 sequences are SQVTM and ANQGSEA. DNA for the CDR3: TGCAGCGTTGGGCAGAGCTCTGGAAACACCATATATTTT. Protein product: CSVGQSSGNTIYF.

Written as DNA, the CDR3 is TGTGCCAGCAGGACTTCTAGCGGCTCCTACAATGAGCAGTTCTTC. Translation gives CASRTSSGSYNEQFF. J is TRBJ2-1 and V is TRBV2, with 7 bases fitting TRBD2. Losses at the gene ends were 6 bases for V and 0 bases for J; bases not matched to a gene: 5. CDR1 and CDR2 from the germline V gene are SNHLY and FYNNEI. The CDR3 has 15 residues. Using reference TRBV2 and TRBJ2-1 for the parts outside the CDR3, the full variable domain is EPEVTQTPSHQVTQMGQEVILRCVPISNHLYFYWYRQILGQKVEFLVSFYNNEISEKSEIFDDQFSVERPDGSNFTLKIRSTKLEDSAMYFCASRTSSGSYNEQFFGPGTRLTVL.